The 9 T cell receptor beta chains reported below all come from one sample, sequenced in a study of shared clonotypes between healthy human individuals. Naive CD8 cells lacked CD45RO, underwent positive selection for CCR7 and left out terminally differentiated effector memory CD45RA+ cells. Clones were sequenced by immunoSEQ multiplex PCR, and TCRdb holds only the in-frame ones, with some missing. The repertoire holds 2 million to 2.5 million clones, with more than 85% as singletons. Sequenced: naive CD8+ T cells from PBMCs. The receptors originated from a young man in good health. Some clones in this sample may be carry-over from other donors' samples.

This clone was seen only once. The V call is TRBV19, the J call TRBJ2-6; TRBD1 matches 10 bases. The germline V gene encodes CDR1 LNHDA and CDR2 SQIVND (reference sequence). Trimming at V came to 5 bases and at J to 0 bases, leaving 7 bases not matched to a gene. This CDR3 contains 18 residues. The CDR3 region is CASSSWDRGGSGANVLTF. CDR3 sequence (DNA): TGTGCCAGTAGTTCCTGGGACAGGGGAGGCTCTGGGGCCAACGTCCTGACTTTC.

The chain couples TRBV25-1 to TRBJ2-7, with D possibly matching TRBD1 (6 bases). The CDR3 runs to 14 residues. V was clipped by 4 bases and J by 3 bases, with 13 bases between them. Germline V gene sequence: CDR1 MGHDK, CDR2 SYGVNS. The CDR3 region has the DNA TGTGCCAGCAGTGGTGGGAACAGGGACTACGAGCAGTACTTC. Translated: CASSGGNRDYEQYF.

This clone was observed once. The genes are TRBV29-1 and TRBJ2-5; 7 bases agree with TRBD2. CDR3 length equals 14 residues. Looked up from germline, CDR1 is SQVTM and CDR2 is ANQGSEA. With 2 bases clipped from V and 3 bases from J, the junction kept 6 bases outside the gene matches. In DNA form, the CDR3 reads TGCAGCGTTGAACATCCCCGGGGGGAAGAGACCCAGTACTTC. Residues: CSVEHPRGEETQYF.

The chain is built from TRBV6-4 and TRBJ2-1, with TRBD2 matching 9 bases. V gave up 6 bases and J gave up 7 bases; unmatched junction bases: 10. Germline loops: CDR1 MRHNA, CDR2 SNTAGT. The CDR3 runs 15 residues. The CDR3 nucleotides are TGTGCCAGCAGCTCCGGGACTAGCCGTTTTAATGAGCAGTTCTTC. Protein sequence: CASSSGTSRFNEQFF.

This clone was counted between two and nine times. The rearrangement uses TRBV27 and TRBJ1-1; D uncertain. V lost 4 bases, J lost 1 base, and 10 bases lay in between. Germline V lookup: CDR1 MNHEY, CDR2 SMNVEV (reference sequence). The CDR3 sequence is 14 residues long. Here the CDR3 reads CASSSLARNTEAFF. In DNA form, the CDR3 reads TGTGCCAGCAGTTCTCTTGCACGGAACACTGAAGCTTTCTTT.

This clone was counted a few times. Here the CDR3 DNA reads TGTGCCACTGGGGGCAGGGAACCCATCGGCACCGGGGAGCTGTTTTTT. Its protein product is CATGGREPIGTGELFF. This sequence joins TRBV2 and TRBJ2-2; the D gene is possibly TRBD1 (6 bases). The CDR3 has 16 residues. The germline V and J ends were trimmed by 10 bases and 4 bases, with 22 bases remaining between them. The germline V gene encodes CDR1 SNHLY and CDR2 FYNNEI.

The CDR3 is CAWSGTGEDYGYTF. As DNA, the CDR3 is TGTGCCTGGAGTGGGACAGGGGAGGACTATGGCTACACCTTC. This sequence joins TRBV30 and TRBJ1-2, with 9 bases fitting TRBD1. Germline V gene sequence: CDR1 GTSNPN, CDR2 SVGIG (reference sequence). CDR3 length equals 14 residues. With V trimmed by 1 base and J by 3 bases, 3 bases remained unmatched.

The rearrangement links TRBV27 to TRBJ2-7; TRBD1 aligns across 9 bases. The CDR3 sequence is 18 residues long. Losses at the gene ends were 3 bases for V and 2 bases for J; bases not matched to a gene: 14. The germline gives CDR1 MNHEY, CDR2 SMNVEV (reference sequence). The CDR3 DNA sequence: TGTGCCAGCAGTTTCAGCTGGTCAGGGACAGGGCTTACCTACGAGCAGTACTTC. It yields the protein CASSFSWSGTGLTYEQYF.

The chain recombines TRBV7-9 with TRBJ2-5; D remains ambiguous. Trimming shortened V by 6 bases and J by 3 bases, and 11 bases separated the two germline ends. The V gene's germline CDR1 is SEHNR and CDR2 FQNEAQ (reference sequence). CDR3 length: 13 residues. DNA of the CDR3: TGTGCCAGCAGTTTCCAGACGGAAGAGACCCAGTACTTC. This translates into CASSFQTEETQYF.